The 22 T cell receptor beta chains listed next were all sequenced from one sample in a study of shared clonotypes between healthy human individuals. Naive CD8 populations comprised CD45RO-negative cells positively selected for CCR7, excluding terminally differentiated effector memory CD45RA+ cells. Method: immunoSEQ multiplex PCR; TCRdb's copy keeps in-frame clones and lacks some. In the table there are about 2,100,000 clones, approximately 94% of which are singletons. Material for sequencing was naive CD8+ T cells from PBMCs. Receptors originate from a man younger than 30 in good health. Some clones in this sample may be carry-over from other donors' samples.

The chain links TRBV7-2 to TRBJ1-1; 7 nucleotides match TRBD1. J gave up 7 bases and V 0 bases, and 8 bases lay outside the gene matches. Germline-derived CDR1 and CDR2 are SGHTA and FQGNSA. The CDR3 contains 15 residues. The CDR3 sequence is CASSLATGGGDEAFF. The CDR3 DNA reads as TGTGCCAGCAGCTTAGCGACGGGAGGGGGCGATGAAGCTTTCTTT. The whole variable domain, remainder taken from reference TRBV7-2 and TRBJ1-1, is GAGVSQSPSNKVTEKGKDVELRCDPISGHTALYWYRQSLGQGLEFLIYFQGNSAPDKSGLPSDRFSAERTGGSVSTLTIQRTQQEDSAVYLCASSLATGGGDEAFFGQGTRLTVV.

The chain employs TRBV6-5 and TRBJ2-7; D unresolved. The CDR3 runs 15 residues. Germline loops: CDR1 MNHEY, CDR2 SVGAGI. V lost 2 bases and J lost 1, with 12 bases in between. CDR3 protein: CASSYTPTPSYEQYF. The DNA for the CDR3 is TGTGCCAGCAGTTACACACCGACACCGTCCTACGAGCAGTACTTC.

The J gene is TRBJ2-5, the V gene TRBV28, with 12 bases that match TRBD2. V gave up 2 bases and J gave up 11 bases; unmatched junction bases: 9. CDR1 is MDHEN, CDR2 SYDVKM, per germline. The CDR3 consists of 15 residues. The CDR3: CASSLGLAGRGRQYF. The CDR3 nucleotides read TGTGCCAGCAGTTTAGGACTAGCGGGGAGGGGGCGACAGTACTTC.

The rearrangement uses TRBV14 and TRBJ1-1, with D unclear. The CDR3 is 16 amino acids. The germline CDR1 and CDR2 sequences are SGHDN and FVKESK. V was cut by 0 bases and J by 3 bases, with 14 bases left in between. The CDR3 bases are TGTGCCAGCAGCCAAGATGGAGAAGGGTGGGACACTGAAGCTTTCTTT. Its translation: CASSQDGEGWDTEAFF.

V usage is TRBV28 and J usage is TRBJ1-1, with D perhaps matching TRBD1 (6 bases). Germline CDR1 MDHEN, CDR2 SYDVKM. Trimming took 10 bases from V and 5 from J, leaving 23 bases between them. The CDR3 contains 15 residues. Here the CDR3 reads CATSGRGLVGTEAFF. CDR3 coding DNA: TGTGCCACCTCGGGGCGGGGGCTGGTTGGGACTGAAGCTTTCTTT.

This clone occurred once. The V and J genes are TRBV27 and TRBJ2-5; 11 nucleotides agree with TRBD2. The J call is in doubt because the DNA end fits TRBJ2-7 better. The V gene's germline CDR1 is MNHEY and CDR2 SMNVEV (reference sequence). The CDR3 is 14 residues long. The CDR3 nucleotides read TGTGCCAGCAGTTTCACTAGCGGGAGCTACGAGCAGTACTTC. This translates into CASSFTSGSYEQYF.

V and J are TRBV6-6 and TRBJ2-7, with TRBD2 identical over 14 bases. V dropped 10 bases and J dropped 6; count of bases not matched to a gene: 8. Germline V gives CDR1 MNHNY, CDR2 SVGAGI (reference sequence). This CDR3 has 14 residues. CDR3 in amino acids: CAIAEGLAGAEQYF. The DNA for the CDR3 is TGTGCCATCGCGGAGGGACTAGCGGGAGCCGAGCAGTACTTC.

CDR3 sequence (DNA): TGCGCCAGCAGCTCTTCTCGGACTAGCGGGAGGGCAGGGCAGTTCTTC. Protein product: CASSSSRTSGRAGQFF. The chain employs TRBV4-1 and TRBJ2-1; TRBD2 aligns across 15 bases. There are 16 residues in the CDR3. From germline, CDR1 is MGHRA and CDR2 YSYEKL. J gave up 12 bases and V 5 bases, and 11 bases lay outside the gene matches.

The chain recombines TRBV11-3 with TRBJ2-1, with 8 positions matching TRBD1. Germline trimming cut 5 bases from V and 9 bases from J; bases unmatched to any gene: 9. From germline, CDR1 is SGHNT and CDR2 YENEEA. CDR3 length: 14 residues. For the CDR3, the DNA is TGTGCCAGCAGCAGCAGGGGGCAGGAGGGTGAGCAGTTCTTC. Protein product: CASSSRGQEGEQFF.

This chain joins TRBV28 and TRBJ2-2; D gene unclear. This CDR3 spans 14 amino acids. The V and J ends lost 5 bases and 4 bases respectively, with 11 bases between them. Germline CDR1 is MDHEN and CDR2 is SYDVKM. The CDR3 nucleotides read TGTGCCAGCAGTAGAAGGCTAGGCACCGGGGAGCTGTTTTTT. Translation: CASSRRLGTGELFF.

This sequence joins TRBV25-1 and TRBJ2-5; 11 bases line up with TRBD1. V dropped 4 bases and J dropped 4; count of bases not matched to a gene: 11. Germline CDR1 is MGHDK and CDR2 is SYGVNS. The CDR3 is 17 amino acids. CDR3 sequence: CASSGGQGAVSGETQYF. CDR3 bases: TGTGCCAGCAGTGGAGGACAGGGGGCTGTTTCTGGAGAGACCCAGTACTTC.

Regarding this clone: The same CDR3 can be traced to other DNA sequences in this sample. The V call is TRBV28, the J call TRBJ2-1; no reliable D call. Between the trimmed V and J ends, which lost 3 bases and 1 base, there was a span of 7 bases. Germline assignment: CDR1 MDHEN and CDR2 SYDVKM. This CDR3 comprises 14 residues. CDR3 bases: TGTGCCAGCAGTTTTGGTAGTTCCTACAATGAGCAGTTCTTC. Residues: CASSFGSSYNEQFF.

This clone was counted a few times. This chain uses TRBV7-9 with TRBJ1-1; tentatively, D is TRBD1 (6 bases). CDR1 and CDR2 from the germline V gene are SEHNR and FQNEAQ (reference sequence). The V end was cut by 5 bases, the J end by 7 bases, with 11 bases between. CDR3 length: 12 amino acids. The CDR3 sequence: CASSQGGLEAFF. The CDR3 coding sequence is TGTGCCAGCAGCCAAGGGGGGCTTGAAGCTTTCTTT.

The chain is built from TRBV7-9 and TRBJ2-1, with TRBD2 matching over 7 bases. The CDR3 is made up of 16 amino acids. Germline V gene data show CDR1 as SEHNR and CDR2 as FQNEAQ (reference sequence). The V segment lost 5 bases and the J segment 8 bases; nucleotides outside the gene matches: 15. The CDR3 bases are TGTGCCAGCAGCGAAAGGGGCGGGAGCGGGTACTATGAGCAGTTCTTC. This gives the protein CASSERGGSGYYEQFF.

V and J are TRBV28 and TRBJ2-5, with 9 positions matching TRBD1. V shed 6 bases and J 3 bases; nucleotides not matched to a gene: 11. This CDR3 comprises 16 residues. CDR1 is MDHEN and CDR2 is SYDVKM in the germline V gene. In nucleotides, the CDR3 is TGTGCCAGCAGCAAGGGCGTGGGGACAGGGAAAGAGACCCAGTACTTC. Residues: CASSKGVGTGKETQYF.

This sequence joins TRBV2 and TRBJ1-4; 7 bases line up with TRBD1. The CDR3 is 17 amino acids. J was trimmed by 0 bases and V by 6 bases; bases with no gene match: 10. Per germline, CDR1 SNHLY and CDR2 FYNNEI. The CDR3 sequence is CASSGPRTGPTNEKLFF. The CDR3 DNA is TGTGCCAGCAGCGGTCCTAGGACAGGTCCAACTAATGAAAAACTGTTTTTT.

This chain connects TRBV4-1 to TRBJ2-2; D gene uncertain. Germline V lookup: CDR1 MGHRA, CDR2 YSYEKL. The CDR3 totals 15 residues. The germline V and J ends were trimmed by 0 bases and 5 bases, with 10 bases remaining between them. The CDR3 spells CASSQDWSGTGELFF. CDR3 in DNA: TGCGCCAGCAGCCAAGATTGGAGTGGAACCGGGGAGCTGTTTTTT.

The J gene is TRBJ2-2, the V gene TRBV19; D call uncertain. Deletions cut 5 bases from V and 7 bases from J, with 5 bases between. Germline V gene lookup returns CDR1 LNHDA and CDR2 SQIVND (reference sequence). This CDR3 spans 11 amino acids. The CDR3 DNA sequence: TGTGCCAGTAGTCCCGACGGGGAGCTGTTTTTT. Translated: CASSPDGELFF.

This clone was observed once. This sequence joins TRBV11-3 and TRBJ1-1; 7 nucleotides agree with TRBD1. This CDR3 is built from 16 residues. Germline V gene data show CDR1 as SGHNT and CDR2 as YENEEA. V shed 1 base and J 0 bases; nucleotides not matched to a gene: 5. CDR3 coding DNA: TGTGCCAGCAGCTTAGGCGGGGACAGCCTGAACACTGAAGCTTTCTTT. Translation gives CASSLGGDSLNTEAFF.

The chain combines TRBV7-9 with TRBJ2-7; unclear D gene. Between the trimmed V and J ends, which lost 5 bases and 5 bases, there was a span of 10 bases. The CDR3 covers 12 residues. The germline V gene encodes CDR1 SEHNR and CDR2 FQNEAQ (reference sequence). CDR3 amino acids: CASSVGRDEQYF. The DNA of the CDR3 is TGTGCCAGCAGCGTCGGAAGGGACGAGCAGTACTTC.

The rearrangement joins TRBV27 to TRBJ2-1; D is perhaps TRBD2 (5 bases). Per germline, CDR1 MNHEY and CDR2 SMNVEV (reference sequence). Trimming stripped 6 bases from V and 4 bases from J, with 13 bases between. The CDR3 consists of 14 residues. In nucleotides, the CDR3 is TGTGCCAGCAGGAGCGGTAGTCCTTACAATGAGCAGTTCTTC. Its translation is CASRSGSPYNEQFF.

V usage is TRBV27 and J usage is TRBJ2-3; 7 bases fit TRBD2. After removal of 6 bases from V and 6 bases from J, the junction contained 12 bases not matched to a gene. The CDR3 spans 15 residues. Germline values: CDR1 MNHEY, CDR2 SMNVEV (reference sequence). The CDR3 sequence is CASRPTSDHRDTQYF. CDR3 nucleotide sequence: TGTGCCAGCAGGCCCACTAGCGACCACCGGGATACGCAGTATTTT.